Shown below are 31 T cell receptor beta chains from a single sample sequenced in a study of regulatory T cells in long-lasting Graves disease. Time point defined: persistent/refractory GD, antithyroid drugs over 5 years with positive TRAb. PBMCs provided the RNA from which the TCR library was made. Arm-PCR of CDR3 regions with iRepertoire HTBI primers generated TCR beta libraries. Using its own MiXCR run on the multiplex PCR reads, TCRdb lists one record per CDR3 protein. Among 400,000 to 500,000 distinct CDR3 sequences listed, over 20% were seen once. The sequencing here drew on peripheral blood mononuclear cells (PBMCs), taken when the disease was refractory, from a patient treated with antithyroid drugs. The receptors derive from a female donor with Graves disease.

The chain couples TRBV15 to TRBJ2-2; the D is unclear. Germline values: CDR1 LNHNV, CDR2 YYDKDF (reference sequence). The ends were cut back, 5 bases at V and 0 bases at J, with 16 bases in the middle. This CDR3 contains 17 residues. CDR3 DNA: TGTGCCACCAGCTCCCCTGGGTCTCCGTCGAACACCGGGGAGCTGTTTTTT. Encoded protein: CATSSPGSPSNTGELFF.

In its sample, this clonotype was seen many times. CDR3: CASSYSQTANTEAFF. The CDR3 nucleotides read TGTGCCAGCAGTTACTCCCAGACGGCGAACACTGAAGCTTTCTTT. This chain joins TRBV6-2 or TRBV6-3 and TRBJ1-1; no clear D gene. V was cut by 0 bases and J by 1 base, with 9 bases left in between. Germline CDR1 is MNHEY and CDR2 is SVGEGT. CDR3 length: 15 residues.

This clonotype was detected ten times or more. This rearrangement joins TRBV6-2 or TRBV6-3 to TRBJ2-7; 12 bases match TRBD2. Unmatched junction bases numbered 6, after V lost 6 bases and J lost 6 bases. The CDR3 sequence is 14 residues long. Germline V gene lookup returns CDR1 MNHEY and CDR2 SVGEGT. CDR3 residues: CASRRLAGAREQYF. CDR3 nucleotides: TGTGCCAGCAGAAGACTAGCGGGAGCCCGCGAGCAGTACTTC.

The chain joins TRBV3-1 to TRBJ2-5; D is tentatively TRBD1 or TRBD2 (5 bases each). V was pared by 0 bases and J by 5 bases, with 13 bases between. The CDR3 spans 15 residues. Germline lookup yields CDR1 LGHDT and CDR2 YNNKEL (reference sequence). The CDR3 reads CASSQDRGLRETQYF. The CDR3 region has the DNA TGTGCCAGCAGCCAAGATCGGGGCCTAAGGGAGACCCAGTACTTC.

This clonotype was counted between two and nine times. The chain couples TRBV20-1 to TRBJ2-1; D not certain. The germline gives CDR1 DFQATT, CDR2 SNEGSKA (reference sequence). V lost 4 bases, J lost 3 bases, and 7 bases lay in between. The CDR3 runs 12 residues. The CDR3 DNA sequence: TGCAGTGCTACGATCCTCTACAATGAGCAGTTCTTC. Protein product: CSATILYNEQFF.

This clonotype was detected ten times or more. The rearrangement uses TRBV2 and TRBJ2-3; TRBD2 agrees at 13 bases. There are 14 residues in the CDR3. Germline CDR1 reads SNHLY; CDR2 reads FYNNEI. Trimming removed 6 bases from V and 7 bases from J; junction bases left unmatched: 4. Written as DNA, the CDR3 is TGTGCCAGCAGAAAACTAGCGGGAGGGAATACGCAGTATTTT. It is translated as CASRKLAGGNTQYF.

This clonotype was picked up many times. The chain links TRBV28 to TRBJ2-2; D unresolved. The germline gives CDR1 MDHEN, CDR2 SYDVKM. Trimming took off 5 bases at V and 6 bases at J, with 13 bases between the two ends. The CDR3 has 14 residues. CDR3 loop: CASSPLGLAGELFF. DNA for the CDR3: TGTGCCAGCAGTCCCCTAGGTCTCGCCGGGGAGCTGTTTTTT. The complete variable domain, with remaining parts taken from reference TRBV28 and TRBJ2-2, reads DVKVTQSSRYLVKRTGEKVFLECVQDMDHENMFWYRQDPGLGLRLIYFSYDVKMKEKGDIPEGYSVSREKKERFSLILESASTNQTSMYLCASSPLGLAGELFFGEGSRLTVL.

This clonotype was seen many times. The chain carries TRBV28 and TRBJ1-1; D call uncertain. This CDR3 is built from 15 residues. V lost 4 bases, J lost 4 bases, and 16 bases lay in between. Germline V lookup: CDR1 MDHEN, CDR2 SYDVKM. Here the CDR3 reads CASSWPAGGGTEAFF. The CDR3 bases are TGTGCCAGCAGTTGGCCCGCCGGCGGTGGCACTGAAGCTTTCTTT.

This chain's CDR3 is CASSPVRGGGYEQYF. The DNA of the CDR3 is TGTGCCAGCAGTCCCGTCCGGGGAGGGGGCTACGAGCAGTACTTC. This rearrangement joins TRBV27 to TRBJ2-7; tentatively, D is TRBD2 (7 bases). This CDR3 has 15 amino acids. Trimming pared 5 bases from V and 3 bases from J, leaving 17 bases between. Germline CDR1 MNHEY, CDR2 SMNVEV (reference sequence).

The CDR3 sequence: CASSLEAGAKNIQYF. The CDR3 coding sequence is TGCGCCAGCAGCTTGGAGGCGGGAGCCAAAAACATTCAGTACTTC. The chain carries TRBV5-1 and TRBJ2-4, with D possibly being TRBD2 (5 bases). The germline V gene encodes CDR1 SGHRS and CDR2 YFSETQ. CDR3 length: 15 residues. The V and J ends lost 0 bases and 0 bases respectively, with 7 bases between them. Full variable domain (rest looked up from reference TRBV5-1 and TRBJ2-4): KAGVTQTPRYLIKTRGQQVTLSCSPISGHRSVSWYQQTPGQGLQFLFEYFSETQRNKGNFPGRFSGRQFSNSRSEMNVSTLELGDSALYLCASSLEAGAKNIQYFGAGTRLSVL.

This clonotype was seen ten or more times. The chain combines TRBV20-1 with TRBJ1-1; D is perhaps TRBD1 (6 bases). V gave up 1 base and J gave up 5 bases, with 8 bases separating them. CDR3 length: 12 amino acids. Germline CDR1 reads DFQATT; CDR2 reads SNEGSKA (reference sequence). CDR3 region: CSARGGGTEAFF. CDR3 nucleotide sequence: TGCAGTGCTAGAGGAGGGGGGACTGAAGCTTTCTTT.

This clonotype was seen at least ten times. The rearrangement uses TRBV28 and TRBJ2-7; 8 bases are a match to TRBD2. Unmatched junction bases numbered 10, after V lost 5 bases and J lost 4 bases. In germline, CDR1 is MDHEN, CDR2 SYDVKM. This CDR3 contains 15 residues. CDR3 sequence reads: CASSTGSGVRYEQYF. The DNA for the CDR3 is TGTGCCAGCAGTACAGGTAGCGGGGTCAGGTACGAGCAGTACTTC.

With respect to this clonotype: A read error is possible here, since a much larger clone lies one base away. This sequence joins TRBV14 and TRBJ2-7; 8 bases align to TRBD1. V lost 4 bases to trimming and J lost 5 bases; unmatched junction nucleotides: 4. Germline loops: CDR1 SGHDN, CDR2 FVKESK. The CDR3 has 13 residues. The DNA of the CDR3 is TGTGCCAGCAGCCCCGGACAGGGTAACGAGCAGTACTTC. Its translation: CASSPGQGNEQYF.

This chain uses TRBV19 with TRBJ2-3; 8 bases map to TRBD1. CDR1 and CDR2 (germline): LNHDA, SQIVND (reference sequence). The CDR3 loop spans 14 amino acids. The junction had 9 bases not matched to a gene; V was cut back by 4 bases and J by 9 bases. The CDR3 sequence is CASSTSHTGGTQYF. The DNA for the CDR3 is TGTGCCAGTAGTACCTCCCACACAGGGGGGACGCAGTATTTT.

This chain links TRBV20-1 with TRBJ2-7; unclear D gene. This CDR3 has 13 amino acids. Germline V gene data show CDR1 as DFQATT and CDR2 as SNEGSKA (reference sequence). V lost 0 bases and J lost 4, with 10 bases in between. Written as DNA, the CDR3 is TGCAGTGCTAGAGAAGGCATACGGTACGAGCAGTACTTC. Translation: CSAREGIRYEQYF.

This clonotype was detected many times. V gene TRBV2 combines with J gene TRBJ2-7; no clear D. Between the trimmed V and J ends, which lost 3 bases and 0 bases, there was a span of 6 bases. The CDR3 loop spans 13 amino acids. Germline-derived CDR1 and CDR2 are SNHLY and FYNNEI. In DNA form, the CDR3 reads TGTGCCAGCAGTGACAGGCGCTCCTACGAGCAGTACTTC. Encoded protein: CASSDRRSYEQYF.

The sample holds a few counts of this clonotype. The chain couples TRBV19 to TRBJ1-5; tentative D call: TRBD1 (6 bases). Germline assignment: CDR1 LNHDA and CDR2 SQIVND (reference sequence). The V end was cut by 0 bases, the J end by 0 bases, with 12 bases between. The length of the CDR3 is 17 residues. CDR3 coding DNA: TGTGCCAGTAGTATAGATCTATCGACAGGTAGCAATCAGCCCCAGCATTTT. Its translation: CASSIDLSTGSNQPQHF.

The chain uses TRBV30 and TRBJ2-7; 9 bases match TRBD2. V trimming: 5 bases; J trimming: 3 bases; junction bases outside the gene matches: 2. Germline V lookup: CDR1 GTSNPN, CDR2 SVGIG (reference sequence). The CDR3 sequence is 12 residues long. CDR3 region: CAWLTSGYEQYF. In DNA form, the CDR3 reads TGTGCCTGGCTGACTAGCGGCTACGAGCAGTACTTC.

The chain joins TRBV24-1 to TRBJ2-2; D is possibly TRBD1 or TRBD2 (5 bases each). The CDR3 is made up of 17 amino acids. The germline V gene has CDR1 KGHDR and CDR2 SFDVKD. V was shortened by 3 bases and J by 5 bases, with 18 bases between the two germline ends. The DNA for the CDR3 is TGTGCCACCAGTGATCCCCACGGGACCCGCGGTACCGGGGAGCTGTTTTTT. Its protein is CATSDPHGTRGTGELFF.

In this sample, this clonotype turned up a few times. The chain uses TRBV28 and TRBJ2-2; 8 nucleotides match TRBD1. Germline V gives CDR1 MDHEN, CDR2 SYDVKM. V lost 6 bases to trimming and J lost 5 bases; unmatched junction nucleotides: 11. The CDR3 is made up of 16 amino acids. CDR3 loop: CASSLEGQVKTGELFF. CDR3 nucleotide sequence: TGTGCCAGCAGCTTAGAGGGACAGGTCAAAACCGGGGAGCTGTTTTTT.

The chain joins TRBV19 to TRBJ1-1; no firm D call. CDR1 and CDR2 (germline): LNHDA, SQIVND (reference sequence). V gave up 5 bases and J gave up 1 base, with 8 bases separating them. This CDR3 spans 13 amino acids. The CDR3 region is CASSWAANTEAFF. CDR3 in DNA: TGTGCCAGTAGTTGGGCGGCGAACACTGAAGCTTTCTTT.

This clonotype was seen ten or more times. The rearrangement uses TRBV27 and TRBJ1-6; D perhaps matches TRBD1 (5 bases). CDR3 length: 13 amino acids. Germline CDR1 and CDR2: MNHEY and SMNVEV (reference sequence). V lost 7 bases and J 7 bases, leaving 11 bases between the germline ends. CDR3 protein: CASMGGLNSPLHF. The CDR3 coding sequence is TGTGCCAGCATGGGGGGATTGAATTCACCCCTCCACTTT.

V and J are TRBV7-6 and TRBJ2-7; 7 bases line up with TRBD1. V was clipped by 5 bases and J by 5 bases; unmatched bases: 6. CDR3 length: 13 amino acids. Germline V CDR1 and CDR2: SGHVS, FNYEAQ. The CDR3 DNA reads TGTGCCAGCAGCCCGACAGGGATGCACGAGCAGTACTTC. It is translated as CASSPTGMHEQYF.

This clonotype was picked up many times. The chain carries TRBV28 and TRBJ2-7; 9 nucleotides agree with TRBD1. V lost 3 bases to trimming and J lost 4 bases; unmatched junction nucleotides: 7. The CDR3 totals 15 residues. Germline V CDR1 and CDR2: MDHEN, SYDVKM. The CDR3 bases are TGTGCCAGCAGTTTCACGGGACAGGGTGCTTACGAGCAGTACTTC. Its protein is CASSFTGQGAYEQYF.

CDR3 coding DNA: TGTGCCAGCAGACTTCGGGGACGCAATATATATGGCTACACCTTC. Residues: CASRLRGRNIYGYTF. The chain combines TRBV12-3 or TRBV12-4 with TRBJ2-4, with D tentatively TRBD1 (5 bases). The assigned J gene may be wrong: the sequence end matches TRBJ1-2 better. The CDR3 has 15 amino acids.

The CDR3 DNA is TGTGCCAGCTCACCACCCGGGCTCGCCCCTCAGCCCCAGCATTTT. This translates into CASSPPGLAPQPQHF. This chain uses TRBV18 with TRBJ1-5; D gene unclear. CDR1 KGHSH and CDR2 LQKENI come from the germline V gene. There are 15 residues in the CDR3. V shed 0 bases and J shed 6 bases, with 12 bases lying between them.

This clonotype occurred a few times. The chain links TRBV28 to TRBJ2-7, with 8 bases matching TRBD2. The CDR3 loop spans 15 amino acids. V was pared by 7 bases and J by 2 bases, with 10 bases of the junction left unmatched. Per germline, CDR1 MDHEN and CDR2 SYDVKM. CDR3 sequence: CASNARGGVAYEQYF. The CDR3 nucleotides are TGTGCCAGCAATGCCCGGGGGGGAGTAGCCTACGAGCAGTACTTC.

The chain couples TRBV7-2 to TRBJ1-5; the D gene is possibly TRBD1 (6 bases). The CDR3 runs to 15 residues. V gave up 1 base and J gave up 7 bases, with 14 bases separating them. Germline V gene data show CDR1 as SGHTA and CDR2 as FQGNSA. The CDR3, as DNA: TGTGCCAGCAGCTTAGAACAGGGATCCCTACAGCCCCAGCATTTT. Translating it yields CASSLEQGSLQPQHF.

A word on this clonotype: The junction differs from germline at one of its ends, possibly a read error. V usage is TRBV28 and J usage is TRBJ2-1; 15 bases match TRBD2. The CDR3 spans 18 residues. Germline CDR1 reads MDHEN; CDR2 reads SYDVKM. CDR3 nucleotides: TGTGCCACCCAGGGCGGGACTAGCGGGAGGAACTCCTACAACGAGCAGTTCTTC. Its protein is CATQGGTSGRNSYNEQFF.

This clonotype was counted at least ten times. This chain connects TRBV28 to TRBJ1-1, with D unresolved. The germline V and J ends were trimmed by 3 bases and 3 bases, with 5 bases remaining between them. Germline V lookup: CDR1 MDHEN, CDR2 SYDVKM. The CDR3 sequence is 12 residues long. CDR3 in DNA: TGTGCCAGCAGTTTTGTAGACACTGAAGCTTTCTTT. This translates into CASSFVDTEAFF. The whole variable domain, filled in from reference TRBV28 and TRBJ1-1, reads DVKVTQSSRYLVKRTGEKVFLECVQDMDHENMFWYRQDPGLGLRLIYFSYDVKMKEKGDIPEGYSVSREKKERFSLILESASTNQTSMYLCASSFVDTEAFFGQGTRLTVV.

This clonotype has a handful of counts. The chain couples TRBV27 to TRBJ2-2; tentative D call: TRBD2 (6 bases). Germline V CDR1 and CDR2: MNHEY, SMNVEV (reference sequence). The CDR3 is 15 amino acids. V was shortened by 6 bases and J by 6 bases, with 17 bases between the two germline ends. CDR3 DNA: TGTGCCAGCAGCCAAACGCTGGGACTCGCCGGGGAGCTGTTTTTT. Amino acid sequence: CASSQTLGLAGELFF.